This T cell receptor (beta chain) came from a study of patients and donors after allogeneic stem cell transplantation. TCRdb analysed the RT-PCR reads with MiXCR anew, one entry per CDR3 protein. The data contain 390,000 or so distinct CDR3 sequences, around 15% of them singletons. This CDR3 comprises 15 residues. The germline CDR1 and CDR2 sequences are ENHRY and SYGVKD. V gave up 2 bases and J gave up 7 bases; unmatched junction bases: 5. The V gene is TRBV10-3, the J gene TRBJ2-2, with 9 bases identical to TRBD1. The TCR originated in a human donor who was either an allogeneic HSCT recipient or a stem cell or donor lymphocyte infusion donor (not recorded which). It is not recorded whose cells these are; they may come from a transplant donor. Sequencing was done on a sample of blood, either unsorted or a sorted T cell fraction (not recorded which). The CDR3 protein is CAISENTGGVGELFF. The CDR3 DNA reads as TGTGCCATCAGTGAGAATACAGGGGGCGTCGGGGAGCTGTTTTTT.